The following is a T cell receptor beta chain sequence with its context. In the authors' methods: By means of reference gene primer amplification, nucleated cell counts were estimated. Sequencing was performed with immunoSEQ multiplex PCR; in TCRdb, only in-frame clones are kept and a portion is missing. V and J calls and clone size follow that table, whereas D and trimming were derived from the DNA. Among approximately 76,000 clones listed, around 88% were seen once. This sample stems from a study of blood T cell repertoires in COVID-19. About the research overall: Material from acute and convalescent COVID-19 was sourced from the United States, Italy and Spain.

The CDR3 runs 15 residues. CDR1 MNHEY and CDR2 SVGAGI come from the germline V gene. V gave up 0 bases and J gave up 8 bases, with 11 bases separating them. The sequencing input was peripheral blood. V usage is TRBV6-5 and J usage is TRBJ1-6, with D maybe TRBD1 (6 bases). The clonotype comes from a man aged 25 to 40 with acute or convalescent COVID-19. The CDR3 sequence: CASSYSKGVDSPLHF. CDR3 sequence (DNA): TGTGCCAGCAGTTACTCGAAGGGGGTCGATTCACCCCTCCACTTT.